The source of this T cell receptor (beta chain) is a study of T-cell reconstitution after alpha-beta-depleted transplantation in children. The TCRbeta library was prepared with unique molecular identifiers. TCRdb processed the PCR reads anew with MiXCR; each CDR3 protein has one entry. The table shows about 230,000 distinct CDR3 sequences, with approximately 9.8% occurring only once. The table lists this clonotype with many counts. Trimming took off 4 bases at V and 6 bases at J, with 19 bases between the two ends. Germline lookup yields CDR1 SGHAT and CDR2 FQNNGV. The CDR3 runs 15 residues. The chain employs TRBV11-2 and TRBJ2-7; the D gene could be TRBD1 or TRBD2 (5 bases each). The receptor comes from a human donor who donated a stem cell graft to a child with SCID. Sequencing was performed on PBMCs from the stem cell graft donor, taken from the stem cell graft. In nucleotides, the CDR3 is TGTGCCAGCAGCTCACCGAGGGGTCCTTTTTCCGAGCAGTACTTC. Amino acids: CASSSPRGPFSEQYF.